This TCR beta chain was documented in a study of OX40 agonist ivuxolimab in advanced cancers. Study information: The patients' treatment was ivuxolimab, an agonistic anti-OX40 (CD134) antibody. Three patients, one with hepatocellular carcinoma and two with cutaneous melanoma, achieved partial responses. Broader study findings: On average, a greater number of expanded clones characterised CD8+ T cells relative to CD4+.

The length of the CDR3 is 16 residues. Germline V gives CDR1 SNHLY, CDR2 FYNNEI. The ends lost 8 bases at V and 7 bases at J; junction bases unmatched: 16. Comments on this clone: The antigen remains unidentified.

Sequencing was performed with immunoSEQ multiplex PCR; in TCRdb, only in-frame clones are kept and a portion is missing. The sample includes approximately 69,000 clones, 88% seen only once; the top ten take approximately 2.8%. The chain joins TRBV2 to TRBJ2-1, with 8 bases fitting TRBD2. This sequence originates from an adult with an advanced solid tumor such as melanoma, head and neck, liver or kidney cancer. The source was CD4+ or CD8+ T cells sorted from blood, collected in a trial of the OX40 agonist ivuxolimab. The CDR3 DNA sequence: TGTGCCAGCCGAGCGGGAGACCTGAAGGCGAGGAATGAGCAGTTCTTC. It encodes CASRAGDLKARNEQFF.